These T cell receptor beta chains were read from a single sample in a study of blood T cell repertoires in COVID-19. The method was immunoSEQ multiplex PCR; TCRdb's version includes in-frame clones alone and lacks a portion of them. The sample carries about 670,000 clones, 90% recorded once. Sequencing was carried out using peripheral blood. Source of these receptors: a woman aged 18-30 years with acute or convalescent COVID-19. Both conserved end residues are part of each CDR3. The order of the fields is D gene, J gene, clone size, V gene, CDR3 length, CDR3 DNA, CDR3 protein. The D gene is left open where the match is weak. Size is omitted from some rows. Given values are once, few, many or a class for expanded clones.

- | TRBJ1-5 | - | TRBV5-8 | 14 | TGTGCCAGCAGCTTGAACAGGGACGGCCAGCCCCAGCATTTT | CASSLNRDGQPQHF
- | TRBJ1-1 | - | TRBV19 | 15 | TGTGCCAGTACCCTAGGGGGGGGCGCATCCCTGAGAGCTTTCTTT | CASTLGGGASLRAFF
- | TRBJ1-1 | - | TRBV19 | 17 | TGTGCCACCAGTTGGACAGTCGAACGGGTATGGGGCACTGAAGCTTTCTTT | CATSWTVERVWGTEAFF
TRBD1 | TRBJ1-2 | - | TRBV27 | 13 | TGTGCCAGCATCGACAGACAGGGACCTGGCTACACCTTC | CASIDRQGPGYTF
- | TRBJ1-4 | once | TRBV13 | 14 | TGTGCCAGCAGCTTTGGAGGGTCGGATGAAAAACTGTTTTTT | CASSFGGSDEKLFF
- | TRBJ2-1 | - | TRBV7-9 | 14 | TGTGCCAGCAGACTAACCGGGACAAGGAATGAGCAGTTCTTC | CASRLTGTRNEQFF
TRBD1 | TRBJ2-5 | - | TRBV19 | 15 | TGTGCCAGTAGTGCGGTAGGCAGGGGGCAAGAGACCCAGTACTTC | CASSAVGRGQETQYF
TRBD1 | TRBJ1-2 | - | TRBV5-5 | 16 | TGTGCCAGCAGCTTGCGCGGACAGGGGACGAACTATGGCTACACCTTC | CASSLRGQGTNYGYTF
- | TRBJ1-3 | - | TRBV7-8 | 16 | TGTGCCAGCAGCCCGACGGGGGGTAACTCTGGAAACACCATATATTTT | CASSPTGGNSGNTIYF
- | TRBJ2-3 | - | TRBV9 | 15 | TGTGCCAGCAGCACCTTCGGTCCGTCCACAGATACGCAGTATTTT | CASSTFGPSTDTQYF
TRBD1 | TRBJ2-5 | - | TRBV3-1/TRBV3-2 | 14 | TGTGCCAGCAGCCAAGCAGGGGGCGTTGAGACCCAGTACTTC | CASSQAGGVETQYF
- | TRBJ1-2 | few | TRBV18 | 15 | TGTGCCAGCGGCGGGGGTTTAAAAGGCAACTATGGCTACACCTTC | CASGGGLKGNYGYTF
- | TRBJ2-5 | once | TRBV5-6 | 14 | TGTGCCAGCAGCTTGGGGGGCTACCAAGAGACCCAGTACTTC | CASSLGGYQETQYF
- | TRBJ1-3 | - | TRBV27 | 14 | TGTGCCAGCAGTACCACAGGGACTGGAAACACCATATATTTT | CASSTTGTGNTIYF
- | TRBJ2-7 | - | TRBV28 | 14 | TGTGCCAGCAGTCCCCTACGACAGGTTTTCGAGCAGTACTTC | CASSPLRQVFEQYF
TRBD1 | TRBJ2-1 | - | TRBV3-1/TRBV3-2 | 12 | TGTGCCAGCAGGACAGGGGGTGCTGAGCAGTTCTTC | CASRTGGAEQFF
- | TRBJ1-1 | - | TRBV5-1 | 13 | TGCGCCAGTGGAGACGCCCTGAACACTGAAGCTTTCTTT | CASGDALNTEAFF
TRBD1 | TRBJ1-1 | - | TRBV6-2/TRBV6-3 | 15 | TGTGCCAGCAGCCGACCCTCAGGGGGAAGGGCTGAAGCTTTCTTT | CASSRPSGGRAEAFF
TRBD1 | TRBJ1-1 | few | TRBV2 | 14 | TGTGCCAGCGCTACGGACAGGTGGAACACTGAAGCTTTCTTT | CASATDRWNTEAFF
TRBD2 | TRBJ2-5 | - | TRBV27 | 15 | TGTGCCAGCAGCGGGTATCATCGGGGGGGCGAGACCCAGTACTTC | CASSGYHRGGETQYF
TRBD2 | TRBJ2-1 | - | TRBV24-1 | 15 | TGTGCCACCAGTGAGCTCGGACTAGCGGAGGATGAGCAGTTCTTC | CATSELGLAEDEQFF
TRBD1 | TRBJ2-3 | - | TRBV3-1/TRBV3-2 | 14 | TGTGCCAGCAGCCGGGACAGGGGTTCAGATACGCAGTATTTT | CASSRDRGSDTQYF
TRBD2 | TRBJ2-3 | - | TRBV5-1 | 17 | TGCGCCAGCAGCTTGGCGACTAGCGGGGGCCTCACAGATACGCAGTATTTT | CASSLATSGGLTDTQYF
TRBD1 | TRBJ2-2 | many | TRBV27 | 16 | TGTGCCAGCAGTTTTGGGTTGGGACAGGCCACCGGGGAGCTGTTTTTT | CASSFGLGQATGELFF
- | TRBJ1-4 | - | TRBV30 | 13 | TGTGCCTGGAGTGTTCAGGCCTATGAAAAACTGTTTTTT | CAWSVQAYEKLFF
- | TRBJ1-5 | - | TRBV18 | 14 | TGTGCCAGCTCACCACAACGGGTTGGGCAGCCCCAGCATTTT | CASSPQRVGQPQHF
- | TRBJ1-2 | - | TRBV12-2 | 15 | TGTGCAAGTCGCTTAAAAGCGGGGTTTTGGAATGGCTACACCTTC | CASRLKAGFWNGYTF
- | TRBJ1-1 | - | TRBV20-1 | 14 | TGCAGTGCTAGTGGGCGGACAGATAAGTTTGAAGCTTTCTTT | CSASGRTDKFEAFF
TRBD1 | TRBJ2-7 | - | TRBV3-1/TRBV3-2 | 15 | TGTGCCAGCAGCCAGATCCGGGACAGGGCTTACGAGCAGTACTTC | CASSQIRDRAYEQYF
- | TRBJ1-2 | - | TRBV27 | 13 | TGTGCCAGCAGTTTAGGCAGGGTTGGTGGCTACACCTTC | CASSLGRVGGYTF
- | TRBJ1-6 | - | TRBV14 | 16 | TGTGCCAGCAGCCAGCAGGGTCCGGGAGGTAATTCACCCCTCCACTTT | CASSQQGPGGNSPLHF
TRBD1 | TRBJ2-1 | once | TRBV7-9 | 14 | TGTGCCAGCAGCTTAACAGGGGGCTTTATTGAGCAGTTCTTC | CASSLTGGFIEQFF
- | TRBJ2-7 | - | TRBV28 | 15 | TGTGCCAGCAGCTCTTTTACAGGGCAAGCCTACGAGCAGTACTTC | CASSSFTGQAYEQYF
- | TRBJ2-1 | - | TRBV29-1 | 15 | TGCAGCGCCCCCTTGGGGGGGGCCTTGGGGAATGAGCAGTTCTTC | CSAPLGGALGNEQFF
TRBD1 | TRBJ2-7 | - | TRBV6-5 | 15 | TGTGCCAGCAGGAGCAACAGGGGATTCTCCTACGAGCAGTACTTC | CASRSNRGFSYEQYF
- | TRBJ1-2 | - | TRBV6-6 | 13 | TGTGCCAGCAGCCCCGGCCGGGTCAATGGCTACACCTTC | CASSPGRVNGYTF
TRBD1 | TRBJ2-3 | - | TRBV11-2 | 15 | TGTGCCAGCAGCTTAGGAGGGGGCAGCACAGATACGCAGTATTTT | CASSLGGGSTDTQYF
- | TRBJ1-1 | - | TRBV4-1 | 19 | TGCGCCAGCAGCCAAGATTGGTCTGGGGCACAGTCAATGAACACTGAAGCTTTCTTT | CASSQDWSGAQSMNTEAFF
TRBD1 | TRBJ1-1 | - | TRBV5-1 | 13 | TGCGCCAGCAGCGCACAGGGGAGCACTGAAGCTTTCTTT | CASSAQGSTEAFF
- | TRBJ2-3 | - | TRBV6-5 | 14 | TGTGCCAGCAGTTACGGCAGCAGGGCAGATACGCAGTATTTT | CASSYGSRADTQYF
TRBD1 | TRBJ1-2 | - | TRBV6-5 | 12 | TGTGCCAGCACCGGGACAGGGAATGGCTACACCTTC | CASTGTGNGYTF
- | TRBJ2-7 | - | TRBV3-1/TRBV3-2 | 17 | TGTGCCAGCAGCCACCTTGGCGCGGCGGGGGCGTACGCCGAGCAGTACTTC | CASSHLGAAGAYAEQYF
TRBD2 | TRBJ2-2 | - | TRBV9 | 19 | TGTGCCAGCAGCGTAGCTCGGACTAGCGGGGGATTGAACACCGGGGAGCTGTTTTTT | CASSVARTSGGLNTGELFF
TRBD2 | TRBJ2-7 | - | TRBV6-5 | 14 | TGTGCCAGCAGTTACGTAGCGGGGCGCTACGAGCAGTACTTC | CASSYVAGRYEQYF
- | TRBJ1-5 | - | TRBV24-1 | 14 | TGTGCCACCAGTGATCTACCCCAGGATCAGCCCCAGCATTTT | CATSDLPQDQPQHF